These 12 T cell receptor beta chains were all obtained from the same sample, sequenced in a study of cytomegalovirus exposure and HLA in healthy donors. A multiplex PCR was run with 60 Vbeta primers and 13 Jbeta primers. The assay was immunoSEQ multiplex PCR, and TCRdb's table has in-frame clones only and misses some. The sample consists of under 150,000 clones, around three quarters of them appearing once. Sample: PBMCs. Every receptor here comes from a woman aged 40-49 years in good health and CMV-seronegative.

The V call is TRBV27, the J call TRBJ2-7, with 8 bases identical to TRBD1. After removal of 0 bases from V and 3 bases from J, the junction contained 7 bases not matched to a gene. There are 16 residues in the CDR3. CDR1 is MNHEY, CDR2 SMNVEV, per germline (reference sequence). In DNA form, the CDR3 reads TGTGCCAGCAGTTTATCGGCACCGGACAGGGTCTACGAGCAGTACTTC. Encoded protein: CASSLSAPDRVYEQYF.

This chain connects TRBV5-1 to TRBJ1-1; 10 bases line up with TRBD1. The V segment lost 5 bases and the J segment 1 base; nucleotides outside the gene matches: 11. Germline V gene data show CDR1 as SGHRS and CDR2 as YFSETQ. The CDR3 is made up of 17 amino acids. CDR3 sequence: CASRRDRGMLANTEAFF. The CDR3, as DNA: TGCGCCAGCAGAAGGGACAGGGGAATGTTGGCGAACACTGAAGCTTTCTTT.

Only one count was recorded for this clone. The rearrangement joins TRBV9 to TRBJ2-7; 9 nucleotides line up with TRBD1. Germline V gene sequence: CDR1 SGDLS, CDR2 YYNGEE. The CDR3 covers 15 residues. V trimming: 4 bases; J trimming: 6 bases; junction bases outside the gene matches: 11. The DNA for the CDR3 is TGTGCCAGCAGCCCGACGGGACAGGGAGGTGTCGAGCAGTACTTC. Translated: CASSPTGQGGVEQYF.

The rearrangement joins TRBV7-2 to TRBJ2-7; no clear D gene. V gave up 1 base and J gave up 0 bases, with 13 bases separating them. There are 16 residues in the CDR3. Germline-derived CDR1 and CDR2 are SGHTA and FQGNSA. The CDR3 nucleotides read TGTGCCAGCAGCTTAGTCTCAACGGTAAGCTCCTACGAGCAGTACTTC. It specifies CASSLVSTVSSYEQYF.

This clone was picked up a small number of times. This chain connects TRBV6-1 to TRBJ2-7; TRBD2 might be the D (7 bases). V lost 3 bases and J 3 bases, leaving 18 bases between the germline ends. This CDR3 is 16 amino acids long. CDR1 is MNHNS and CDR2 is SASEGT in the germline V gene. The CDR3 sequence is CASSDGLGGRIYEQYF. The CDR3 DNA reads TGTGCCAGCAGTGACGGGTTGGGGGGGCGAATCTACGAGCAGTACTTC.

The V and J genes are TRBV28 and TRBJ1-2; no clear D gene. CDR1 MDHEN and CDR2 SYDVKM come from the germline V gene. The CDR3 totals 12 residues. The V gene lost 3 bases and the J gene lost 5 bases, with 7 bases spanning the gap. The CDR3 DNA sequence: TGTGCCAGCAGTTTCGAGAATTATGGCTACACCTTC. It codes for CASSFENYGYTF.

Here the CDR3 reads CASSSPTGPYSGANVLTF. DNA for the CDR3: TGTGCCAGCAGCTCCCCGACAGGGCCCTACTCTGGGGCCAACGTCCTGACTTTC. The chain joins TRBV21-1 to TRBJ2-6; the table assigns TRBD1, which was not confirmed against the DNA. TRBV21-1 is tagged as a pseudogene. CDR3 length: 18 amino acids.

The chain is built from TRBV11-2 and TRBJ2-7, with no clear D. Trimming left V 1 base short and J 3 bases short, with 7 bases between. This CDR3 has 13 amino acids. Germline V gene sequence: CDR1 SGHAT, CDR2 FQNNGV. DNA of the CDR3: TGTGCCAGCAGCTTAGGGCTGATCTACGAGCAGTACTTC. Amino acids: CASSLGLIYEQYF. The full variable domain, with the rest looked up from reference TRBV11-2 and TRBJ2-7, is EAGVAQSPRYKIIEKRQSVAFWCNPISGHATLYWYQQILGQGPKLLIQFQNNGVVDDSQLPKDRFSAERLKGVDSTLKIQPAKLEDSAVYLCASSLGLIYEQYFGPGTRLTVT.

The gene calls are TRBV28 and TRBJ2-7, with D perhaps TRBD1 (6 bases). The CDR3 loop spans 17 amino acids. Between the trimmed V and J ends, which lost 5 bases and 2 bases, there was a span of 22 bases. In germline, CDR1 is MDHEN, CDR2 SYDVKM. CDR3 DNA: TGTGCCAGCAGTCGGTTCCAGGGGACAAGTGTCACCTACGAGCAGTACTTC. Its translation: CASSRFQGTSVTYEQYF.

V and J are TRBV15 and TRBJ1-2, with 11 bases matching TRBD1. V was clipped by 3 bases and J by 3 bases; unmatched bases: 6. Germline lookup yields CDR1 LNHNV and CDR2 YYDKDF (reference sequence). This CDR3 region has 16 residues. The CDR3 spells CATSRGQGDGDYGYTF. For the CDR3, the DNA is TGTGCCACCAGCAGGGGACAGGGGGACGGGGACTATGGCTACACCTTC.

The chain recombines TRBV11-2 with TRBJ1-3; D is ambiguous. The V end was cut by 3 bases, the J end by 0 bases, with 12 bases between. The CDR3 covers 16 residues. CDR1 is SGHAT and CDR2 is FQNNGV in the germline V gene. The CDR3: CASSFFSDSSGNTIYF. CDR3 bases: TGTGCCAGCAGCTTCTTTTCCGATAGCTCTGGAAACACCATATATTTT.

J is TRBJ2-5 and V is TRBV7-9; no reliable D call. V lost 2 bases and J 3 bases, leaving 7 bases between the germline ends. There are 13 residues in the CDR3. Germline CDR1 is SEHNR and CDR2 is FQNEAQ (reference sequence). CDR3 region: CASSLIQKETQYF. CDR3 sequence (DNA): TGTGCCAGCAGCTTAATACAGAAAGAGACCCAGTACTTC.